This paragraph reports one T cell receptor beta chain. Its binding antigen is unknown. No much larger clone exists at a distance of one base, and base qualities are not known. This specimen includes other DNA sequences encoding the same CDR3. In the prospective study, participants were roughly 18 to 100 years old, resided in about two dozen geographic areas of the United States, and were enrolled through a virtual design. To assign participants to cohorts, the prospective study relied on clinical history that participants themselves reported in a screening survey and a study questionnaire. Recovered participants in ImmuneRACE Cohort 3 were defined as having two consecutive negative NP/OP PCR tests, clearance from a healthcare professional, or resolution of symptoms. Mobile phlebotomists in the prospective study collected whole blood, serum and a nasopharyngeal or oropharyngeal swab from every participant. Additional blood draws and questionnaires over an approximately two-month period could optionally be provided by prospective study participants. Before DNA extraction, blood samples from the prospective study were shipped at room temperature or frozen.

The immunoSEQ Assay, a bias-controlled multiplex PCR, was used to amplify TCRbeta CDR3 regions from genomic DNA. As for the original processing: The number of nucleated cells in each sample was estimated from the amplification of reference gene primers within the assay. To quantify the absolute abundance of each unique TCRbeta CDR3 rearrangement, sequence reads were collapsed and filtered. For each sample, productive Simpson clonality was calculated as the square root of Simpson's diversity index across productive rearrangements. Drawn from immuneACCESS, this table holds only the in-frame rearrangements with V and J called that TCRdb kept. Clones are partly lost; checked studies trace under half to an unresolved V gene and leave the rest unexplained. Clone size and the V and J calls come from that table; the DNA yielded D and trimming. For this sample the table gives 200,000 to 300,000 clones, of which around nine tenths were detected only once. The ten largest clones add up to roughly 2.6% of the sample.

This sample stems from a study of blood T cell repertoires in COVID-19 (dated by TCRdb to the early 2020s). Concerning the study at large: Samples from collaborators originated in the United States, Italy and Spain and spanned both the acute and convalescent phases of COVID-19. Where available, HLA class I and class II types were obtained from metadata supplied by the sample provider rather than from assay-based typing. The prospective study material was composed of cDNA or gDNA derived from T cells, B-cell-depleted T cells, or PBMCs. The dataset comprised deeply sampled blood TCRbeta repertoires from subjects exposed to, actively infected with, or recovered from COVID-19. The repertoires were released in a freely available public database meant as a resource for research on the immune response to SARS-CoV-2. The samples were drawn from the first 160 participants of the ongoing ImmuneRACE study and from roughly 1,300 subjects provided by 6 global collaborators. The sample metadata nearly always contained a de-identified subject ID, COVID-19 status, age in years and sex. General conclusions and limits of the study: The quantity of clinical and demographic metadata differed by source and by participant and was supplied without curation.

CDR1 is given as SGHVS and CDR2 as FQNEAQ, both from the germline V gene. Trimming removed 5 bases from V and 0 bases from J; the gene matches leave 1 base unexplained. Taken from cysteine to phenylalanine, the CDR3 has 14 residues. Only the CDR3 DNA is retained, 42 bases long and in frame from the first base. The source material was PBMCs or T cells enriched from blood (not recorded which). The source of this sequence is a woman between 18 and 29 years old who had recovered from COVID-19. Here the chain combines TRBV7-8 and TRBJ2-1; 7 of the junction bases match TRBD1. CDR3 sequence: CASSHRGSYNEQFF. In nucleotide form, the sequence is TGTGCCAGCAGCCACAGGGGCTCCTACAATGAGCAGTTCTTC.